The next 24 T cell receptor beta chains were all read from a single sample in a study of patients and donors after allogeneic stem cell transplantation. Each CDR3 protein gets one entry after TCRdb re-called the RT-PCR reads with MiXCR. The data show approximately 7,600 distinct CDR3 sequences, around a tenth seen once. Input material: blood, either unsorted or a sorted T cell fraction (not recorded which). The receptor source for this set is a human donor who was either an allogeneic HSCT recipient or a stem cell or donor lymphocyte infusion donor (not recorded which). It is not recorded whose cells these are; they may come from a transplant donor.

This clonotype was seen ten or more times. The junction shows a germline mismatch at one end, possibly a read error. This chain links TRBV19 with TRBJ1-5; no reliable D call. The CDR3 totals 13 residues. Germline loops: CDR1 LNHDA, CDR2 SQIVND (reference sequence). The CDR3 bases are TGTGCCAGTAGTGTAGAGGGAAACCAGCCCCAGCATTTT. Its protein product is CASSVEGNQPQHF.

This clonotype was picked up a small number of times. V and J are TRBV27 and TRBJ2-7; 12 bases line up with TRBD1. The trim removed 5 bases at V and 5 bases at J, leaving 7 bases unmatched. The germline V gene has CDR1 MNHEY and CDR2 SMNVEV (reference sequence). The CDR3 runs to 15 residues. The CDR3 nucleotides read TGTGCCAGCAGTAAGCCGGGACAGGGGGCGAACGAGCAGTACTTC. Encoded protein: CASSKPGQGANEQYF.

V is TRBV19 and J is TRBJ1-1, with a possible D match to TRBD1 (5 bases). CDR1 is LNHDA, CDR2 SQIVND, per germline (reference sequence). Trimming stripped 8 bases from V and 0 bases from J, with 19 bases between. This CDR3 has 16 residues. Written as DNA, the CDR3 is TGTGCCAGTTCCCAAGGGACCTCTTACATGAACACTGAAGCTTTCTTT. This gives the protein CASSQGTSYMNTEAFF. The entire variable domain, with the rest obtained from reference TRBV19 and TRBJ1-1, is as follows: DGGITQSPKYLFRKEGQNVTLSCEQNLNHDAMYWYRQDPGQGLRLIYYSQIVNDFQKGDIAEGYSVSREKKESFPLTVTSAQKNPTAFYLCASSQGTSYMNTEAFFGQGTRLTVV.

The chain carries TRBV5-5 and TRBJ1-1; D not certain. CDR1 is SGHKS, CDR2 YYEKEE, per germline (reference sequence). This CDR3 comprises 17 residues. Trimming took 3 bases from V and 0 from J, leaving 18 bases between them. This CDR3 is CASSWMANVGVNTEAFF. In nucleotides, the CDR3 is TGTGCCAGCAGCTGGATGGCTAACGTTGGGGTGAACACTGAAGCTTTCTTT. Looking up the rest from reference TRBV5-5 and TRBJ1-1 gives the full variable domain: DAGVTQSPTHLIKTRGQQVTLRCSPISGHKSVSWYQQVLGQGPQFIFQYYEKEERGRGNFPDRFSARQFPNYSSELNVNALLLGDSALYLCASSWMANVGVNTEAFFGQGTRLTVV.

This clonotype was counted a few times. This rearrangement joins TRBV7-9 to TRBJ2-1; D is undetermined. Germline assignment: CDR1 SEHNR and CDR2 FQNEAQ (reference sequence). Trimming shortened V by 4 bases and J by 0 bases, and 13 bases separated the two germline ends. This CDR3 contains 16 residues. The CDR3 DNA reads TGTGCCAGCAGCTCCTTGGGAATACCCTCCTACAATGAGCAGTTCTTC. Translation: CASSSLGIPSYNEQFF. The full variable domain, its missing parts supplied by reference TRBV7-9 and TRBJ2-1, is DTGVSQNPRHKITKRGQNVTFRCDPISEHNRLYWYRQTLGQGPEFLTYFQNEAQLEKSRLLSDRFSAERPKGSFSTLEIQRTEQGDSAMYLCASSSLGIPSYNEQFFGPGTRLTVL.

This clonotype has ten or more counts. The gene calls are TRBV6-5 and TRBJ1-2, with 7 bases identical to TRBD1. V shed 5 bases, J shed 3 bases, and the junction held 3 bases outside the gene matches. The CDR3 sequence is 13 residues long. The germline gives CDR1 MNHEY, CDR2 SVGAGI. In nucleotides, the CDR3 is TGTGCCAGCAGTCGGGGACAGCACTATGGCTACACCTTC. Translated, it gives CASSRGQHYGYTF.

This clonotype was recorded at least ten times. The CDR3 protein is CASSLRQGATGYTF. DNA of the CDR3: TGTGCCAGCAGCCTGAGACAGGGGGCGACTGGCTACACCTTC. The rearrangement uses TRBV12-3 or TRBV12-4 and TRBJ1-2; 10 nucleotides agree with TRBD1. The J segment lost 7 bases and the V segment lost 6 bases, leaving 8 bases of the junction unmatched. This CDR3 spans 14 amino acids.

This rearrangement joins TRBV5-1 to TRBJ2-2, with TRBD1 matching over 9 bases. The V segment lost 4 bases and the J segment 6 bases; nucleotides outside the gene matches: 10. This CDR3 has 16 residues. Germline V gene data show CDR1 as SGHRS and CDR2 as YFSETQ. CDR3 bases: TGCGCCAGCAGCGGATCCGGGACAGGGATCGCCGGGGAGCTGTTTTTT. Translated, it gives CASSGSGTGIAGELFF.

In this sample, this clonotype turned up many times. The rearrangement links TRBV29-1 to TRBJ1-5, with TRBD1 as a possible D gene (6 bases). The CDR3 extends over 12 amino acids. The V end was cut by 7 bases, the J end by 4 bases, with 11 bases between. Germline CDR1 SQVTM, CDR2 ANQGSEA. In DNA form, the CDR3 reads TGCAGCGCTACAGGGACGAATCAGCCCCAGCATTTT. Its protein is CSATGTNQPQHF.

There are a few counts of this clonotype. CDR3 in DNA: TGTGCCAGCTCACCTTCAGGGGATGAAAAACTGTTTTTT. This codes for CASSPSGDEKLFF. The chain carries TRBV18 and TRBJ1-4; D is possibly TRBD1 (6 bases). The CDR3 is made up of 13 amino acids. Germline CDR1 is KGHSH and CDR2 is LQKENI. The V gene lost 3 bases and the J gene lost 6 bases, with 8 bases spanning the gap.

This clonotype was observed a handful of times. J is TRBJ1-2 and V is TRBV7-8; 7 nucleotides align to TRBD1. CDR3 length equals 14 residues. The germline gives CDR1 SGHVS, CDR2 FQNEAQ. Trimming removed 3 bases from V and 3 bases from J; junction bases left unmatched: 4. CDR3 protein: CASSFGRGDYGYTF. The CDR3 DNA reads TGTGCCAGCAGCTTCGGCAGGGGGGACTATGGCTACACCTTC.

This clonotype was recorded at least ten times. CDR3 bases: TGTGCCAGCAGTTTTATGGTGGGACCCTACGAGCAGTACTTC. This encodes CASSFMVGPYEQYF. The chain couples TRBV27 to TRBJ2-7; D possibly uses TRBD1 or TRBD2 (5 bases each). The CDR3 runs to 14 residues. The germline gives CDR1 MNHEY, CDR2 SMNVEV (reference sequence). Trimming shortened V by 3 bases and J by 2 bases, and 11 bases separated the two germline ends.

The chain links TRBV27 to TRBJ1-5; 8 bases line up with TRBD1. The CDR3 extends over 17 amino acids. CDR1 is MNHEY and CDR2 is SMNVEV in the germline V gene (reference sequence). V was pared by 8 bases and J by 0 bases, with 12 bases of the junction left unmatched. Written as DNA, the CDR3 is TGTGCCAGCGGAAGAGGGACAGGAAGATATAGCAATCAGCCCCAGCATTTT. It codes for CASGRGTGRYSNQPQHF.

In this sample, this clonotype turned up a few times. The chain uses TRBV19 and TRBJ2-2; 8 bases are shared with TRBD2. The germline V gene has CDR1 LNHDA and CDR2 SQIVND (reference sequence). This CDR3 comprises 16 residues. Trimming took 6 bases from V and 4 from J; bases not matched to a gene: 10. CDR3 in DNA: TGTGCCAGTAGACCGTTATCGGGACTAGGCACCGGGGAGCTGTTTTTT. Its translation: CASRPLSGLGTGELFF.

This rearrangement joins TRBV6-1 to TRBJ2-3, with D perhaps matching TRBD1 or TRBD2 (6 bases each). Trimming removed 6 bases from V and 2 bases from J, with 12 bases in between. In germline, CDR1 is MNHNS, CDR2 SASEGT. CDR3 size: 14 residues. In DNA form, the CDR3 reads TGTGCCAGCAGATCGGGGGCTGACACAGATACGCAGTATTTT. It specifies CASRSGADTDTQYF.

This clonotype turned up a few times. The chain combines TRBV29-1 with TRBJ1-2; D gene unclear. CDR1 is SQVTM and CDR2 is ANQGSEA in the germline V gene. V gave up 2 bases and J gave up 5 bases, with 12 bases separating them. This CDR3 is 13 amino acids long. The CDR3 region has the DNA TGCAGCGTTGAACGGCAGAGCGATTATGGCTACACCTTC. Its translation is CSVERQSDYGYTF.

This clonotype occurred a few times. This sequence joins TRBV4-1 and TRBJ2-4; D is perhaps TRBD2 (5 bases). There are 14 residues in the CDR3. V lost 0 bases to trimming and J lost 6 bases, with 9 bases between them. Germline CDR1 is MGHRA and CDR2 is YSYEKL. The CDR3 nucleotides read TGCGCCAGCAGCCAAGAACAAGGGAGAAACATTCAGTACTTC. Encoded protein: CASSQEQGRNIQYF.

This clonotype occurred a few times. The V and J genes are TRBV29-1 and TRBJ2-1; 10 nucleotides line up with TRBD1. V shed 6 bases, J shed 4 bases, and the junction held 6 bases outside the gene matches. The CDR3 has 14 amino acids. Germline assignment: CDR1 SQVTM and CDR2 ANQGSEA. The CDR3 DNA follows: TGCAGCGTCAACCGGGACAGGGGTTACAATGAGCAGTTCTTC. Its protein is CSVNRDRGYNEQFF.

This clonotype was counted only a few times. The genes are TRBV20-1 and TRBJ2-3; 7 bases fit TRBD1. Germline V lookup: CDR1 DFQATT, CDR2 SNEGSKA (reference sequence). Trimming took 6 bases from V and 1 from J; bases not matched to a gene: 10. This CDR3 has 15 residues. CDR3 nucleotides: TGCAGTGCCGACCAGGCCCAGGGGGGCACAGATACGCAGTATTTT. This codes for CSADQAQGGTDTQYF.

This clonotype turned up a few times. CDR3 in amino acids: CASSRPGYSAPYEQYF. CDR3 nucleotides: TGTGCCAGCAGCCGTCCAGGGTATAGTGCCCCCTACGAGCAGTACTTC. The chain links TRBV6-5 to TRBJ2-7, with D possibly TRBD1 on 5 matching bases. CDR1 and CDR2 from the germline V gene are MNHEY and SVGAGI. CDR3 size: 16 residues. Trimming took off 6 bases at V and 2 bases at J, with 20 bases between the two ends.

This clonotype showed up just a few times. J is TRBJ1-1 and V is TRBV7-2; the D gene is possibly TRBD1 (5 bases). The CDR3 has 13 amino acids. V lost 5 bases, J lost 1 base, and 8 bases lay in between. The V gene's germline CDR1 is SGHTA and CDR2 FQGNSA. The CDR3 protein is CASSTQENTEAFF. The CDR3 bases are TGTGCCAGCAGCACACAGGAGAACACTGAAGCTTTCTTT.

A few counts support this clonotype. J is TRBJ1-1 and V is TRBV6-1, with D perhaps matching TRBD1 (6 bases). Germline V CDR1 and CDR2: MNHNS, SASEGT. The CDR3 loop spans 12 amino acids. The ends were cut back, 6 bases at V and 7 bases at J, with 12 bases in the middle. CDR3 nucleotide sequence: TGTGCCAGCAGGGAACGGGACATTGAAGCTTTCTTT. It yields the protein CASRERDIEAFF.

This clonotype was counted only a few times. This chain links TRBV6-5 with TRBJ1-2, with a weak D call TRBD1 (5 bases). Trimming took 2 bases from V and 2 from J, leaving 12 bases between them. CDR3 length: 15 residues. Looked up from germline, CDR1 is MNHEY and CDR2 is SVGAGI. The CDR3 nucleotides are TGTGCCAGCAGTTACAGCCCAGGGTTAAACTATGGCTACACCTTC. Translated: CASSYSPGLNYGYTF.

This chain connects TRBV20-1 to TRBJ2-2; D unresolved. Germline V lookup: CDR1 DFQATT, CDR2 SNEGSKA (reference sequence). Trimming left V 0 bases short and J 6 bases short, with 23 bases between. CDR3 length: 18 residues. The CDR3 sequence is CSAREPPSVPGWAGELFF. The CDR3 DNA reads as TGCAGTGCTAGAGAGCCCCCTTCCGTCCCAGGTTGGGCCGGGGAGCTGTTTTTT.